This entry concerns a single T cell receptor (beta chain). The antigen is undetermined. This entry is derived from a study of cytomegalovirus exposure and HLA in healthy donors. Study results and limitations: Subsequent analysis found a tendency for first-cohort TCR clusters to co-occur within the 120 or so validation repertoires.

Some clones are missing from TCRdb's copy, which holds only in-frame ones; the method was immunoSEQ multiplex PCR. The sample comprises 95,000 to 120,000 clones, around 95% of which are singletons, and roughly 0.67% rests with the top ten. Sequences were obtained from PBMCs. The receptor's source is a woman under 30 in good health and CMV-seronegative.

The CDR3: CATELAGRYQETQYF. In DNA, the CDR3 is TGTGCCACCGAACTAGCGGGGAGATACCAAGAGACCCAGTACTTC. The chain recombines TRBV28 with TRBJ2-5, with 10 bases aligning to TRBD2. CDR1 and CDR2 (germline): MDHEN, SYDVKM. The junction had 8 bases not matched to a gene; V was cut back by 10 bases and J by 0 bases. The CDR3 is 15 residues long.